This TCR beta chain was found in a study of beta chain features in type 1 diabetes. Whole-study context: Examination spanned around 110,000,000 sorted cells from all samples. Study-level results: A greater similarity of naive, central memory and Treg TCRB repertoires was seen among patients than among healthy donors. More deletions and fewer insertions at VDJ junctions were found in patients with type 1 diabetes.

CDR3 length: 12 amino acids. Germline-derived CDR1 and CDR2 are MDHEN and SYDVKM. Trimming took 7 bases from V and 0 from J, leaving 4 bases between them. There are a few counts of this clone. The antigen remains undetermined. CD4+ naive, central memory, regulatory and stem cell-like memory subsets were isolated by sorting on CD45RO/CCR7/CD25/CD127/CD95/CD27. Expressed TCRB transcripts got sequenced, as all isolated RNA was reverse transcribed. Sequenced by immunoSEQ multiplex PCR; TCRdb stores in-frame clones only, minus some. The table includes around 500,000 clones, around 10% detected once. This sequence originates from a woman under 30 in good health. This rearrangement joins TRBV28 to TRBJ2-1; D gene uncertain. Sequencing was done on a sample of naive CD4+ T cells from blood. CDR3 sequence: CASKSSYNEQFF. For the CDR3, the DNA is TGTGCCAGCAAGAGCTCCTACAATGAGCAGTTCTTC.